Listed here are 13 T cell receptor beta chains from one sample, sequenced in a study of blood T cells in healthy people across ages. Using a J-beta primer mix together with a sample-barcoded 5' primer, a second PCR was run for roughly 7 to 11 cycles. TCRdb reanalysed the 5' RACE reads using MiXCR and keeps one entry per CDR3 protein. Of around 800,000 distinct CDR3 sequences in the sample, around 25% were seen once. These same data were also listed under a study on T cells of mothers and their children.

Sequencing was carried out using blood. All receptors come from a boy younger than 18 in good health.

This clonotype was recorded a few times. The V gene is TRBV20-1, the J gene TRBJ2-6; D perhaps matches TRBD2 (6 bases). The germline CDR1 and CDR2 sequences are DFQATT and SNEGSKA (reference sequence). With 1 base removed from V and 2 bases from J, the gap between germline ends came to 21 bases. The length of the CDR3 is 19 residues. The CDR3 loop is CSARVSDTRGGAGANVLTF. CDR3 in DNA: TGCAGTGCTAGAGTTTCGGATACCCGAGGAGGGGCTGGGGCCAACGTCCTGACTTTC.

This clonotype was detected many times. V gene TRBV12-3 or TRBV12-4 combines with J gene TRBJ2-7, with unresolved D. The CDR3 sequence is 13 residues long. Trimming removed 3 bases at V and 3 bases at J, with 9 bases between. CDR3 bases: TGTGCCAGCAGTTTGGGCGGATACTACGAGCAGTACTTC. The encoded protein is CASSLGGYYEQYF.

V gene TRBV20-1 combines with J gene TRBJ2-5, with TRBD2 matching over 10 bases. V lost 1 base to trimming and J lost 9 bases; unmatched junction nucleotides: 11. Per germline, CDR1 DFQATT and CDR2 SNEGSKA (reference sequence). CDR3 size: 15 residues. CDR3 sequence reads: CSARGGLAYRGAQYF. The CDR3 DNA sequence: TGCAGTGCTAGAGGGGGACTAGCGTATCGGGGGGCCCAGTACTTC.

The genes are TRBV4-2 and TRBJ2-5; 9 nucleotides line up with TRBD2. The DNA end lines up better with TRBJ2-1; the J call may be wrong. Germline CDR1 is LGHNA and CDR2 is YNFKEQ. The CDR3 contains 16 residues. The CDR3 sequence is CASSQMAGGFENEQFF. The CDR3 DNA reads TGTGCCAGCAGCCAGATGGCGGGGGGGTTCGAAAATGAGCAGTTCTTC.

This clonotype was detected a few times. The rearrangement uses TRBV7-9 and TRBJ1-3; 7 nucleotides align to TRBD1. The V segment lost 5 bases and the J segment 0 bases; nucleotides outside the gene matches: 10. CDR1 is SEHNR and CDR2 is FQNEAQ in the germline V gene (reference sequence). The CDR3 extends over 17 amino acids. CDR3 loop: CASSGYRQGFSGNTIYF. Written as DNA, the CDR3 is TGTGCCAGCAGCGGTTACAGACAGGGTTTCTCTGGAAACACCATATATTTT. Variable domain in full (rest from reference TRBV7-9 and TRBJ1-3): DTGVSQNPRHKITKRGQNVTFRCDPISEHNRLYWYRQTLGQGPEFLTYFQNEAQLEKSRLLSDRFSAERPKGSFSTLEIQRTEQGDSAMYLCASSGYRQGFSGNTIYFGEGSWLTVV.

The chain couples TRBV15 to TRBJ2-5; 9 positions agree with TRBD1. Losses at the gene ends were 3 bases for V and 5 bases for J; bases not matched to a gene: 13. CDR3 length: 17 residues. CDR1 is LNHNV, CDR2 YYDKDF, per germline (reference sequence). The CDR3 DNA reads TGTGCCACCAGCAGGACCGACAGGGGGGGATCCGGGGAGACCCAGTACTTC. It codes for CATSRTDRGGSGETQYF.

This chain links TRBV11-2 with TRBJ2-7; tentatively, D is TRBD1 or TRBD2 (5 bases each). The ends were cut back, 6 bases at V and 0 bases at J, with 15 bases in the middle. This CDR3 comprises 15 residues. Germline-derived CDR1 and CDR2 are SGHAT and FQNNGV. In nucleotides, the CDR3 is TGTGCCAGCAGAACTTGGACTGACAGCTCCTACGAGCAGTACTTC. It encodes CASRTWTDSSYEQYF.

This chain uses TRBV12-3 or TRBV12-4 with TRBJ2-5, with TRBD2 matching over 9 bases. TRBJ2-7 explains the end of the DNA better; the J call may be wrong. This CDR3 region has 15 residues. The CDR3 is CASSFGSGGVYEQYF. CDR3 bases: TGTGCCAGCAGTTTCGGTAGCGGGGGAGTCTACGAGCAGTACTTC.

The V gene is TRBV7-9, the J gene TRBJ1-2, with D uncertain. This CDR3 has 13 residues. Germline V gene data show CDR1 as SEHNR and CDR2 as FQNEAQ (reference sequence). V was trimmed by 3 bases and J by 1 base, leaving 6 bases between them. The CDR3 loop is CASSFEDNYGYTF. DNA of the CDR3: TGTGCCAGCAGCTTCGAGGATAACTATGGCTACACCTTC.

The chain combines TRBV7-6 with TRBJ2-1; 9 bases are a match to TRBD1. The junction had 12 bases not matched to a gene; V was cut back by 4 bases and J by 8 bases. Per the germline V gene, CDR1 is SGHVS and CDR2 is FNYEAQ. The CDR3 sequence is 16 residues long. CDR3 in DNA: TGTGCCAGCAGCTGGGATCGGGACAGGGCGTCGGATGAGCAGTTCTTC. Protein: CASSWDRDRASDEQFF.

The chain combines TRBV2 with TRBJ2-7; TRBD2 is a possible D gene (5 bases). The closer fit of TRBJ2-5 to the DNA end suggests the J call may be wrong. CDR1 is SNHLY, CDR2 FYNNEI, per germline. The CDR3 sequence is 14 residues long. This CDR3 is CASRADESQETQYF. The CDR3 region has the DNA TGTGCCAGCAGAGCGGATGAATCCCAAGAGACCCAGTACTTC.

The V call is TRBV4-1, the J call TRBJ2-1; D not resolved. The CDR3 spans 16 residues. Germline lookup yields CDR1 MGHRA and CDR2 YSYEKL. The V and J ends lost 3 bases and 1 base respectively, with 13 bases between them. The DNA of the CDR3 is TGCGCCAGCAGCCAGGATCTCGACGGGTCCTACAATGAGCAGTTCTTC. Protein: CASSQDLDGSYNEQFF.

This sequence joins TRBV7-9 and TRBJ1-2, with D possibly being TRBD1 (6 bases). Germline CDR1 reads SEHNR; CDR2 reads FQNEAQ (reference sequence). Trimming shortened V by 5 bases and J by 4 bases, and 17 bases separated the two germline ends. The CDR3 covers 15 residues. In nucleotides, the CDR3 is TGTGCCAGCAGCAAGGACAGCGCGTCCTTCTATGGCTACACCTTC. Translation gives CASSKDSASFYGYTF.